This is a list of T cell receptor beta chains from one sample in a study of T-cell memory formation after mild COVID-19. TCRdb analysed the 5' RACE reads with MiXCR anew, one entry per CDR3 protein. In the table there are 350,000 to 400,000 distinct CDR3 sequences, roughly 14% of which are singletons. Sequenced: PBMCs or a T cell subset sorted from them (not recorded which). The receptors were gathered from a young man who had mild COVID-19 (a few samples of this study predate the infection). Cell type and time point are not known. Each CDR3 is given with its conserved first and last residue. D genes are given only for firm matches. Not all rows give a size; the values are once, few, many and, for expanded clones, a class.

length	V	D	size	J	DNA	CDR3
14	TRBV27	TRBD2	-	TRBJ2-1	TGTGCCAGCAGTTCGCGGGGGGGCCTGGGTGAGCAGTTCTTC	CASSSRGGLGEQFF
15	TRBV7-3	TRBD1	few	TRBJ1-2	TGTGCCAGCAGCCCCTCCGGGACAGGGGCGGTAGGCTACACCTTC	CASSPSGTGAVGYTF
12	TRBV20-1	-	-	TRBJ1-5	TGCAGTGCTAGAGATCAGGATCAGCCCCAGCATTTT	CSARDQDQPQHF
15	TRBV29-1	TRBD1	-	TRBJ2-3	TGCAGCGTTGGAACTCAAGGGGGCAGGGGAGATACGCAGTATTTT	CSVGTQGGRGDTQYF
15	TRBV10-3	-	-	TRBJ2-5	TGTGCCATCAGTGGACAGCCTGAGCGCCAAGAGACCCAGTACTTC	CAISGQPERQETQYF
15	TRBV18	-	-	TRBJ2-3	TGTGCCAGCTCACCTCGTACAGAGGTCCTCGGTACGCAGTATTTT	CASSPRTEVLGTQYF
15	TRBV6-5	-	few	TRBJ2-7	TGTGCCAGCAGTTACCAACGAGGGACACAGTACGAGCAGTACTTC	CASSYQRGTQYEQYF
17	TRBV9	TRBD1	-	TRBJ2-2	TGTGCCAGCAGTTTTACCACAGGGGGCGCGTTCACCGGGGAGCTGTTTTTT	CASSFTTGGAFTGELFF
13	TRBV7-2	TRBD1	many	TRBJ1-2	TGTGCCAGCAGCCCGGACAGGAACTATGGCTACACCTTC	CASSPDRNYGYTF
16	TRBV7-3	-	few	TRBJ2-3	TGTGCCAGCAGCTCCGTCGGACAGCGGAGCACAGATACGCAGTATTTT	CASSSVGQRSTDTQYF
19	TRBV4-2	TRBD2	-	TRBJ2-3	TGTGCCAGCAGCCAGAGGATAACCCTAGGGCGGGGGAGTGAAGATACGCAGTATTTT	CASSQRITLGRGSEDTQYF
15	TRBV4-3	-	few	TRBJ1-4	TGCGCCAGCAGCCGAGAGACAAGGGCATATGAAAAACTGTTTTTT	CASSRETRAYEKLFF
15	TRBV5-8	-	-	TRBJ1-2	TGTGCCCACCCCCCCGGGACCCTGGCCCTAGGGGGCTACACCTTC	CAHPPGTLALGGYTF
15	TRBV7-2	-	few	TRBJ1-1	TGTGCCAGCAGACCCCTGGACAGCATGAACACTGAAGCTTTCTTT	CASRPLDSMNTEAFF
17	TRBV4-3	TRBD2	-	TRBJ2-3	TGCGCCAGCAGCCCTCAGGTAGCGGGGGATAGCACAGATACGCAGTATTTT	CASSPQVAGDSTDTQYF
14	TRBV28	-	-	TRBJ1-1	TGTGCCAGCAGATCAGGGGTCGCGAACACTGAAGCTTTCTTT	CASRSGVANTEAFF
15	TRBV2	-	-	TRBJ2-5	TGTGCCAGCAGTGAATTTCGATTAAAAGAAGAGACCCAGTACTTC	CASSEFRLKEETQYF
17	TRBV11-2	-	few	TRBJ1-6	TGTGCCAGCAGCTTCTCTAGTATGGACAGCAGACCTTCACCCCTCCACTTT	CASSFSSMDSRPSPLHF
15	TRBV20-1	TRBD1	few	TRBJ1-1	TGCAGTGCTAATAGGCCGGACAGGTTCAGGCATGAAGCTTTCTTT	CSANRPDRFRHEAFF
16	TRBV11-2	TRBD2	-	TRBJ2-3	TGTGCCAGCGGGTCCCAACTATCAGGGAGGGCAGATACGAAGTATTTT	CASGSQLSGRADTKYF
12	TRBV11-3	-	-	TRBJ2-3	TGTGCCAGCAGCTTAGATCCGGATACGCAGTATTTT	CASSLDPDTQYF
15	TRBV11-2	-	-	TRBJ2-2	TGTGCCAGCAGCTTATGGCTAGCTAGCACCGGGGAGCTGTTTTTT	CASSLWLASTGELFF
15	TRBV12-3/TRBV12-4	TRBD1	many	TRBJ2-3	TGTGCCAGCAGTCAGGGGACAGCCGGCACAGATACGCAGTATTTT	CASSQGTAGTDTQYF
14	TRBV28	-	many	TRBJ1-1	TGTGCCAGCAGGACCTCGGGGTTGAACACTGAAGCTTTCTTT	CASRTSGLNTEAFF
11	TRBV2	-	few	TRBJ1-1	TGTGCCAGCACAGTACGCGTCGAAGCTTTCTTT	CASTVRVEAFF
16	TRBV5-1	-	few	TRBJ2-1	TGCGCCAGCAGCTTGGATACGGGGAGCTCCTACAATGAGCAGTTCTTC	CASSLDTGSSYNEQFF
13	TRBV11-2	-	few	TRBJ1-1	TGTGCCAGCAGCTTTTCAGGAAACGCTGAAGCTTTCTTT	CASSFSGNAEAFF
13	TRBV29-1	TRBD2	-	TRBJ2-3	TGCAGCGTTAAGCGGGGCAGCACAGATACGCAGTATTTT	CSVKRGSTDTQYF
14	TRBV6-5	-	many	TRBJ1-1	TGTGCCAGCAGTTACTCTTCCAGGACGGGTGAAGCTTTCTTT	CASSYSSRTGEAFF
16	TRBV7-2	-	many	TRBJ2-3	TGTGCCAGCAGCTTAGTCTCTAGCGTCTTCACAGATACGCAGTATTTT	CASSLVSSVFTDTQYF
13	TRBV12-3/TRBV12-4	-	-	TRBJ1-2	TGTGCCAGCAGTTTCACGGGGGGCTATGGCTACACCTTC	CASSFTGGYGYTF
12	TRBV2	-	-	TRBJ2-7	TGTGCCAGCGTTATAGGGGCCTACGAGCAGTACTTC	CASVIGAYEQYF
14	TRBV7-6	TRBD1	few	TRBJ2-5	TGTGCCAGCACCGCGGAAGGGGGCGCGGAGACCCAGTACTTC	CASTAEGGAETQYF
14	TRBV25-1	-	-	TRBJ2-7	TGTGCCAGCAGTCCCTCCGGGGAGGTGGGTGAGCAGTACTTC	CASSPSGEVGEQYF
12	TRBV9	-	few	TRBJ2-7	TGTGCCAGCAGCGTAGAAGGCCACGAGCAGTACTTC	CASSVEGHEQYF
15	TRBV5-6	-	-	TRBJ1-1	TGTGCCAGCAGCTTCGTCACGGTCATGAACACTGAAGCTTTCTTT	CASSFVTVMNTEAFF
16	TRBV9	-	-	TRBJ2-5	TGTGCCAGCAGCGTAGGCCAGGGGGGCTACCAAGAGACCCAGTACTTC	CASSVGQGGYQETQYF
14	TRBV4-1	-	many	TRBJ2-7	TGCGCCAGCAGCCGAGACAGGAATACCTACGAGCAGTACTTC	CASSRDRNTYEQYF
14	TRBV12-3/TRBV12-4	-	many	TRBJ2-7	TGTGCCAGCAGTTTAGAGAGGGGGAGCTACGAGCAGTACTTC	CASSLERGSYEQYF
14	TRBV5-1	-	-	TRBJ2-5	TGCGCCAGCAGCTTCGCGCGGGGCCAAGAGACCCAGTACTTC	CASSFARGQETQYF
13	TRBV30	-	few	TRBJ1-2	TGTGCCTGGAGTCACACGGGGATCTATGGCTACACCTTC	CAWSHTGIYGYTF